This TCR beta chain appears in the sequencing data of a study of OX40 agonist ivuxolimab in advanced cancers. The wider study: Cohort: roughly 79% men, mean age approximately 66, aged roughly 23 to 90.

About this clone itself: The antigen remains unidentified.

Whole-study results and caveats: CD8+ T cells (on average) carried more expanded clones than CD4+ T cells.

Trimming cost V 1 base and J 2 bases, with 17 bases left between them. The CDR3 contains 17 residues. CDR1 is MGHDK, CDR2 SYGVNS, per germline. Patients were ruled out by autoimmune disease history or systemic immunosuppression. Sequencing was performed with immunoSEQ multiplex PCR; in TCRdb, only in-frame clones are kept and a portion is missing. The sample lists tens of thousands of clones; about 87% were seen once. The material was CD4+ or CD8+ T cells sorted from blood, obtained in a trial of the OX40 agonist ivuxolimab. The origin of this receptor is an adult with an advanced solid tumor such as melanoma, head and neck, liver or kidney cancer. This chain uses TRBV25-1 with TRBJ1-2; D gene uncertain. CDR3 sequence (DNA): TGTGCCAGCAGTGAATTCGGAGGGTCCCTCCCGAACTATGGCTACACCTTC. Its protein product is CASSEFGGSLPNYGYTF.